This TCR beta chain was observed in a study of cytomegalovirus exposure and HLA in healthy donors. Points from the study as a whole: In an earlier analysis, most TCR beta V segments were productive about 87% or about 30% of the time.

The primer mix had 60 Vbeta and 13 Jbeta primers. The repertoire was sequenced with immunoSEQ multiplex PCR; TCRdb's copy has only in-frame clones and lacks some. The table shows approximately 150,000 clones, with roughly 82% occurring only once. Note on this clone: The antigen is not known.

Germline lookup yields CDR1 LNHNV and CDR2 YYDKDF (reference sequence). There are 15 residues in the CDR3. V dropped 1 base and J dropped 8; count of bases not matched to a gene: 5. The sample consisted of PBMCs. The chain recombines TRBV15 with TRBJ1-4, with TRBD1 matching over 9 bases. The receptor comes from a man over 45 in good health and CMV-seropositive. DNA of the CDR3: TGTGCCACCAGCAGAGCGGGACAGGGAGGGGAAAAACTGTTTTTT. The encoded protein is CATSRAGQGGEKLFF.